This T cell receptor (beta chain) was sequenced during a study of early T cells in non-severe SARS-CoV-2 infection. This clonotype was observed a few times. Each CDR3 protein gets one entry after TCRdb re-called the 5' RACE reads with MiXCR. Found here are around 100,000 distinct CDR3 sequences, 16% of them singletons; the top ten hold 1.3%. V was cut by 5 bases and J by 5 bases, with 16 bases left in between. The CDR3 loop spans 14 amino acids. CDR1 SGHVS and CDR2 FQNEAQ come from the germline V gene. The specimen sequenced was whole blood. The TCR sequence derives from an adult who was a healthcare worker with PCR-confirmed SARS-CoV-2 infection or an uninfected control (not recorded which). The V call is TRBV7-8, the J call TRBJ2-7; D unresolved. The CDR3 coding sequence is TGTGCCAGCAGCCAGCCGGGTCAGATCCACGAGCAGTACTTC. The encoded protein is CASSQPGQIHEQYF.